One and the same sample provided the 6 T cell receptor beta chains below, sequenced in a study of OX40 agonist ivuxolimab in advanced cancers. Libraries were constructed by the immunoSEQ multiplex PCR assay. TCRdb provides this immuneACCESS table in a form limited to in-frame rearrangements. Some clones are lacking; in checked studies, under half of them reflect an unresolved V gene, and why the rest are absent is not known. The sample profile shows 65,000 to 80,000 clones; about four fifths of them were found once. The ten largest clones take up over 6.5% of the sample. Sequencing was performed on CD4+ or CD8+ T cells sorted from blood, taken in a trial of the OX40 agonist ivuxolimab. The source of these receptors is an adult with an advanced solid tumor such as melanoma, head and neck, liver or kidney cancer.

The genes are TRBV19 and TRBJ1-5, with D tentatively TRBD1 (5 bases). Trimming took 7 bases from V and 5 from J, leaving 15 bases between them. Germline loops: CDR1 LNHDA, CDR2 SQIVND (reference sequence). This CDR3 spans 14 amino acids. CDR3 sequence: CASKQVLGDQPQHF. The CDR3 DNA sequence: TGTGCCAGTAAACAGGTCCTCGGGGATCAGCCCCAGCATTTT.

The chain employs TRBV5-1 and TRBJ2-5, with D possibly being TRBD2 (6 bases). Per the germline V gene, CDR1 is SGHRS and CDR2 is YFSETQ. Deletions cut 4 bases from V and 2 bases from J, with 12 bases between. The CDR3 runs 14 residues. CDR3 DNA sequence: TGCGCCAGCAGCCAGGGACTGCTACAAGAGACCCAGTACTTC. Translation: CASSQGLLQETQYF.

In its sample, this clone was seen a few times. The rearrangement joins TRBV6-5 to TRBJ1-6, with D unclear. Germline V gene lookup returns CDR1 MNHEY and CDR2 SVGAGI. The V end lost 2 bases, the J end lost 6 bases, and 2 bases lay between the germline ends. The CDR3 runs to 12 residues. The DNA of the CDR3 is TGTGCCAGCAGTTACGTTAATTCACCCCTCCACTTT. Protein sequence: CASSYVNSPLHF.

This clone was seen just once. The chain joins TRBV30 to TRBJ1-2; perhaps TRBD1 as D (6 bases). There are 15 residues in the CDR3. Germline loops: CDR1 GTSNPN, CDR2 SVGIG (reference sequence). Trimming removed 0 bases from V and 7 bases from J, with 18 bases in between. DNA for the CDR3: TGTGCCTGGAGTGTACTCACCTTCCAGGGGCTTGGCTACACCTTC. Translation gives CAWSVLTFQGLGYTF.

The chain couples TRBV30 to TRBJ1-1, with a weak D call TRBD1 (6 bases). The CDR3 has 13 amino acids. Germline CDR1 reads GTSNPN; CDR2 reads SVGIG (reference sequence). V shed 3 bases and J shed 4 bases, with 12 bases lying between them. The CDR3: CAWSAGGTTEAFF. The CDR3 DNA reads as TGTGCCTGGAGCGCCGGGGGCACCACTGAAGCTTTCTTT.

J is TRBJ2-1 and V is TRBV5-4, with 11 bases matching TRBD2. There are 17 residues in the CDR3. The ends lost 6 bases at V and 0 bases at J; junction bases unmatched: 8. CDR1 is SGHNT, CDR2 YYREEE, per germline (reference sequence). CDR3 in DNA: TGTGCCAGCACCGACACTAGCGGGGGTTACTCCTACAATGAGCAGTTCTTC. Translation gives CASTDTSGGYSYNEQFF.